The 25 T cell receptor beta chains below come from one sample, sequenced in a study of cytomegalovirus exposure and HLA in healthy donors. PCR used 60 Vbeta primers and 13 Jbeta primers. Measured with immunoSEQ multiplex PCR; TCRdb has only the in-frame clones, and not every one. Here the sample spans roughly 190,000 clones, around 78% being singletons. The source material was PBMCs. Receptors were obtained from a woman in her 30s in good health and CMV-seropositive.

The rearrangement uses TRBV6-6 and TRBJ1-1; D gene uncertain. Germline lookup yields CDR1 MNHNY and CDR2 SVGAGI (reference sequence). Between the trimmed V and J ends, which lost 6 bases and 1 base, there was a span of 15 bases. This CDR3 comprises 15 residues. CDR3 region: CASSPSGEGNTEAFF. The DNA of the CDR3 is TGTGCCAGCAGCCCCTCAGGAGAGGGGAACACTGAAGCTTTCTTT.

The chain combines TRBV28 with TRBJ2-6; TRBD1 matches at 7 bases. There are 15 residues in the CDR3. Per the germline V gene, CDR1 is MDHEN and CDR2 is SYDVKM. V was pared by 10 bases and J by 0 bases, with 6 bases of the junction left unmatched. CDR3 in amino acids: CAIRDSASGANVLTF. The CDR3 DNA reads TGTGCCATTCGGGACAGCGCCTCTGGGGCCAACGTCCTGACTTTC.

V and J are TRBV19 and TRBJ1-5; D call uncertain. This CDR3 is 15 amino acids long. Trimming shortened V by 3 bases and J by 0 bases, and 9 bases separated the two germline ends. From germline, CDR1 is LNHDA and CDR2 SQIVND (reference sequence). This CDR3 reads CASSILGDSNQPQHF. The CDR3 DNA is TGTGCCAGTAGTATCCTGGGAGATAGCAATCAGCCCCAGCATTTT. Filled out from reference TRBV19 and TRBJ1-5, the complete variable domain reads DGGITQSPKYLFRKEGQNVTLSCEQNLNHDAMYWYRQDPGQGLRLIYYSQIVNDFQKGDIAEGYSVSREKKESFPLTVTSAQKNPTAFYLCASSILGDSNQPQHFGDGTRLSIL.

This clone was observed once. In DNA form, the CDR3 reads TGTGCCAGTAGTATCGCAGCGCCAAAAAGGGGCTACACCTTC. Encoded protein: CASSIAAPKRGYTF. The V and J genes are TRBV19 and TRBJ1-2; D not certain. The CDR3 runs 14 residues. V dropped 3 bases and J dropped 8 bases, with 16 bases sitting between them. The germline CDR1 and CDR2 sequences are LNHDA and SQIVND (reference sequence).

The chain couples TRBV7-9 to TRBJ2-2; 7 bases agree with TRBD1. Germline V gives CDR1 SEHNR, CDR2 FQNEAQ (reference sequence). V gave up 5 bases and J gave up 1 base; unmatched junction bases: 4. CDR3 length equals 15 residues. The CDR3 spells CASSRQGLNTGELFF. In nucleotides, the CDR3 is TGTGCCAGCAGCAGACAGGGATTGAACACCGGGGAGCTGTTTTTT.

This sequence joins TRBV19 and TRBJ1-5, with 7 bases that match TRBD1. In germline, CDR1 is LNHDA, CDR2 SQIVND (reference sequence). Trimming cost V 0 bases and J 9 bases; bases outside gene matches: 5. The CDR3 consists of 14 residues. CDR3 nucleotide sequence: TGTGCCAGTAGTATAGAACAGGGGACGGTGCCCCAGCATTTT. Protein sequence: CASSIEQGTVPQHF.

This chain joins TRBV10-3 and TRBJ2-7; 8 bases map to TRBD1. The CDR3 contains 13 residues. Germline V gene sequence: CDR1 ENHRY, CDR2 SYGVKD. The V segment lost 5 bases and the J segment 5 bases; nucleotides outside the gene matches: 5. DNA of the CDR3: TGTGCCATCAGTAGACAGGGGTCCGACGAGCAGTACTTC. This translates into CAISRQGSDEQYF.

This chain connects TRBV6-5 to TRBJ1-1, with 7 positions matching TRBD1. The germline V gene encodes CDR1 MNHEY and CDR2 SVGAGI. This CDR3 comprises 15 residues. V lost 7 bases to trimming and J lost 11 bases; unmatched junction nucleotides: 19. The CDR3 loop is CASTNGDSLGISAFF. The CDR3 DNA sequence: TGTGCCAGCACCAACGGGGACAGCCTAGGAATTTCGGCTTTCTTT.

The V and J genes are TRBV6-1 and TRBJ2-5; D not certain. V was cut by 6 bases and J by 5 bases, with 10 bases left in between. This CDR3 region has 12 residues. The germline gives CDR1 MNHNS, CDR2 SASEGT. The CDR3, as DNA: TGTGCCAGCAGACATTCTTGGGAGACCCAGTACTTC. Translation gives CASRHSWETQYF.

Remarks on this clone: The CDR3 carries no conserved terminal phenylalanine or tryptophan, so it likely arises from a read error. The genes are TRBV6-6 and TRBJ2-7; TRBD1 agrees at 9 bases. Germline V gives CDR1 MNHNY, CDR2 SVGAGI (reference sequence). This CDR3 is 15 amino acids long. Germline trimming cut 2 bases from V and 2 bases from J; bases unmatched to any gene: 4. The CDR3 loop is CASSYAQGAAYEQYL. The CDR3 nucleotides read TGTGCCAGCAGTTACGCACAGGGGGCCGCCTACGAGCAGTACCTC.

This sequence joins TRBV2 and TRBJ2-3, with D perhaps TRBD1 (5 bases). V lost 6 bases and J lost 6, with 19 bases in between. Germline CDR1 and CDR2: SNHLY and FYNNEI. The CDR3 length is 15 residues. The CDR3 DNA follows: TGTGCCAGCAGCCAACAGGACCCACCTCTGGATACGCAGTATTTT. Its translation is CASSQQDPPLDTQYF.

The V call is TRBV5-5, the J call TRBJ1-2, with D tentatively TRBD1 (5 bases). V lost 0 bases to trimming and J lost 4 bases, with 13 bases between them. Germline CDR1 is SGHKS and CDR2 is YYEKEE (reference sequence). This CDR3 spans 15 amino acids. For the CDR3, the DNA is TGTGCCAGCAGCTTGGGACAGTTACTGGGCTATGGCTACACCTTC. This sequence encodes CASSLGQLLGYGYTF.

This clone was picked up a small number of times. The chain is built from TRBV19 and TRBJ1-2; D is ambiguous. Between the trimmed V and J ends, which lost 10 bases and 3 bases, there was a span of 12 bases. Germline assignment: CDR1 LNHDA and CDR2 SQIVND (reference sequence). CDR3 size: 12 residues. CDR3 sequence reads: CATGIQHYGYTF. The CDR3 nucleotides are TGTGCCACCGGGATACAGCACTATGGCTACACCTTC.

This chain joins TRBV5-1 and TRBJ1-1; D possibly corresponds to TRBD1 (6 bases). Trimming took off 4 bases at V and 5 bases at J, with 18 bases between the two ends. CDR1 and CDR2 from the germline V gene are SGHRS and YFSETQ. The CDR3 sequence is 15 residues long. The CDR3 DNA reads TGCGCCAGCAGCGACGTACAGGGAAGTGGAACTGAAGCTTTCTTT. It encodes CASSDVQGSGTEAFF. Using reference TRBV5-1 and TRBJ1-1 for the parts outside the CDR3, the full variable domain is KAGVTQTPRYLIKTRGQQVTLSCSPISGHRSVSWYQQTPGQGLQFLFEYFSETQRNKGNFPGRFSGRQFSNSRSEMNVSTLELGDSALYLCASSDVQGSGTEAFFGQGTRLTVV.

This clone appeared once. This chain uses TRBV7-9 with TRBJ1-4, with a tentative D call TRBD1 (5 bases). The CDR3 runs to 15 residues. Germline V gene lookup returns CDR1 SEHNR and CDR2 FQNEAQ (reference sequence). V lost 4 bases, J lost 0 bases, and 9 bases lay in between. In DNA form, the CDR3 reads TGTGCCAGCAGCTCAAAGACAGCAACTAATGAAAAACTGTTTTTT. This sequence encodes CASSSKTATNEKLFF.

This chain uses TRBV4-1 with TRBJ1-4, with D tentatively TRBD1 (6 bases). The germline V gene encodes CDR1 MGHRA and CDR2 YSYEKL. V gave up 7 bases and J gave up 4 bases, with 19 bases separating them. The length of the CDR3 is 16 residues. CDR3: CASTYSRQVLNEKLFF. In nucleotides, the CDR3 is TGCGCCAGCACCTACTCCCGACAGGTTCTTAATGAAAAACTGTTTTTT.

The chain has TRBV28 and TRBJ1-2; D is ambiguous. Germline V lookup: CDR1 MDHEN, CDR2 SYDVKM. V lost 3 bases and J lost 8, with 10 bases in between. The CDR3 totals 12 residues. In nucleotides, the CDR3 is TGTGCCAGCAGTTTTGGCAGTTTGGGCTACACCTTC. Encoded protein: CASSFGSLGYTF.

This clone has only one observation. Other nucleotide sequences in the sample specify the same CDR3. The J gene is TRBJ2-7, the V gene TRBV30; 7 bases fit TRBD1. Germline CDR1 and CDR2: GTSNPN and SVGIG (reference sequence). CDR3 length equals 15 residues. The V gene end was trimmed by 0 bases and the J gene end by 2 bases; junction bases not matched to a gene: 7. The CDR3 region is CAWSVLKGQTYEQYF. CDR3 sequence (DNA): TGTGCCTGGAGTGTACTCAAGGGACAGACCTACGAGCAGTACTTC.

V and J are TRBV19 and TRBJ2-5; 9 bases agree with TRBD1. After removal of 5 bases from V and 1 base from J, the junction contained 5 bases not matched to a gene. This CDR3 spans 15 amino acids. CDR1 LNHDA and CDR2 SQIVND come from the germline V gene (reference sequence). The CDR3 sequence is CASSLGQGTQETQYF. The CDR3 DNA is TGTGCCAGTAGTTTGGGACAGGGTACCCAAGAGACCCAGTACTTC.

V gene TRBV15 combines with J gene TRBJ1-2; tentative D call: TRBD1 (6 bases). The CDR3 contains 14 residues. Trimming shortened V by 0 bases and J by 7 bases, and 12 bases separated the two germline ends. Per germline, CDR1 LNHNV and CDR2 YYDKDF (reference sequence). The CDR3 DNA is TGTGCCACCAGCAGAGATGTGGGGACAATTGGCTACACCTTC. It is translated as CATSRDVGTIGYTF. Combining the CDR3 with reference TRBV15 and TRBJ1-2 gives the whole variable domain DAMVIQNPRYQVTQFGKPVTLSCSQTLNHNVMYWYQQKSSQAPKLLFHYYDKDFNNEADTPDNFQSRRPNTSFCFLDIRSPGLGDTAMYLCATSRDVGTIGYTFGSGTRLTVV.

CDR3 DNA sequence: TGTGCCAGCAGTTACGGAGAAAGTGAAAAACTGTTTTTT. Translation: CASSYGESEKLFF. V and J are TRBV6-6 and TRBJ1-4; D remains ambiguous. Trimming pared 2 bases from V and 7 bases from J, leaving 8 bases between. Germline CDR1 and CDR2: MNHNY and SVGAGI (reference sequence). The CDR3 has 13 residues.

The sample holds a few counts of this clone. The chain combines TRBV5-4 with TRBJ2-7; tentative D call: TRBD1 (6 bases). Deletions cut 4 bases from V and 5 bases from J, with 19 bases between. The germline V gene has CDR1 SGHNT and CDR2 YYREEE (reference sequence). This CDR3 has 15 residues. Written as DNA, the CDR3 is TGTGCCAGCAGCAACCAGGGGAAAACGGGTCACGAGCAGTACTTC. This encodes CASSNQGKTGHEQYF.

The chain links TRBV7-8 to TRBJ2-1; D might be TRBD1 (6 bases). V lost 4 bases and J lost 7, with 17 bases in between. CDR1 is SGHVS, CDR2 FQNEAQ, per germline. The CDR3 extends over 15 amino acids. The DNA for the CDR3 is TGTGCCAGCAGCTCTACAGGGTTAAGCGTTAATGAGCAGTTCTTC. Translating it yields CASSSTGLSVNEQFF.

This CDR3 reads CASSPGDRGRMQFF. In DNA, the CDR3 is TGTGCCAGCAGCCCAGGGGACAGGGGGCGAATGCAGTTCTTC. This chain connects TRBV5-6 to TRBJ2-1; TRBD1 agrees at 12 bases. The CDR3 contains 14 residues. Per the germline V gene, CDR1 is SGHDT and CDR2 is YYEEEE. V was clipped by 4 bases and J by 12 bases; unmatched bases: 8.

CDR3: CASSSGLGWEQYF. The DNA of the CDR3 is TGTGCCAGCAGTTCAGGACTAGGATGGGAGCAGTACTTC. This rearrangement joins TRBV6-5 to TRBJ2-7; 7 bases fit TRBD2. Germline V CDR1 and CDR2: MNHEY, SVGAGI. J gave up 7 bases and V 4 bases, and 7 bases lay outside the gene matches. This CDR3 is built from 13 residues.